The 31 T cell receptor beta chains below all came from one sample that was sequenced in a study of blood T cell repertoires in COVID-19. TCRdb keeps only in-frame clones here, not all; method: immunoSEQ multiplex PCR. The data show roughly 100,000 clones, approximately 84% seen once. Sequenced sample: peripheral blood. These receptors all come from a man between 65 and 79 years old with acute or convalescent COVID-19.

This clone is a singleton in its sample. The chain links TRBV18 to TRBJ1-4; 7 bases line up with TRBD1. This CDR3 comprises 13 residues. Germline values: CDR1 KGHSH, CDR2 LQKENI. J gave up 17 bases and V 3 bases, and 12 bases lay outside the gene matches. The CDR3 loop reads CASSPEMDGTAFF. CDR3 coding DNA: TGTGCCAGCTCACCGGAAATGGACGGGACAGCCTTTTTT. Variable domain in full (rest from reference TRBV18 and TRBJ1-4): NAGVMQNPRHLVRRRGQEARLRCSPMKGHSHVYWYRQLPEEGLKFMVYLQKENIIDESGMPKERFSAEFPKEGPSILRIQQVVRGDSAAYFCASSPEMDGTAFFGSGTQLSVL.

A single count supports this clone. This rearrangement joins TRBV5-1 to TRBJ1-1; 7 bases line up with TRBD1. There are 13 residues in the CDR3. Trimming at V came to 3 bases and at J to 3 bases, leaving 2 bases not matched to a gene. The germline gives CDR1 SGHRS, CDR2 YFSETQ. Written as DNA, the CDR3 is TGCGCCAGCAGCTACACAGGGGACACTGAAGCTTTCTTT. It is translated as CASSYTGDTEAFF.

This clone was observed once. V usage is TRBV7-9 and J usage is TRBJ2-1, with D perhaps matching TRBD1 (6 bases). V lost 9 bases to trimming and J lost 4 bases, with 13 bases between them. The germline CDR1 and CDR2 sequences are SEHNR and FQNEAQ (reference sequence). The CDR3 length is 13 residues. The CDR3 nucleotides read TGTGCCAGTAGGGGGAACTCTTACAATGAGCAGTTCTTC. The encoded protein is CASRGNSYNEQFF.

The table lists this clone with a few counts. The CDR3 reads CASSLGEASSTEAFF. CDR3 sequence (DNA): TGTGCCAGCAGCTTAGGAGAAGCGTCGAGCACTGAAGCTTTCTTT. The J gene is TRBJ1-1, the V gene TRBV7-9; D is unclear. CDR1 SEHNR and CDR2 FQNEAQ come from the germline V gene (reference sequence). This CDR3 comprises 15 residues. The V and J ends lost 1 base and 4 bases respectively, with 13 bases between them.

This clone was detected only once. The chain couples TRBV7-2 to TRBJ2-5; D is unresolved. V was pared by 4 bases and J by 5 bases, with 11 bases between. This CDR3 is built from 13 residues. Germline V gene data show CDR1 as SGHTA and CDR2 as FQGNSA. CDR3 DNA: TGTGCCAGCAGCTCGACATCCTTGGAGACCCAGTACTTC. Amino acid sequence: CASSSTSLETQYF.

The genes are TRBV5-8 and TRBJ1-5; tentative D call: TRBD1 (6 bases). V lost 3 bases to trimming and J lost 3 bases, with 13 bases between them. The CDR3 contains 15 residues. CDR1 is SGHTS and CDR2 is YDEGEE in the germline V gene. In nucleotides, the CDR3 is TGTGCCAGCAGCTCCCCTCACAGGGTCAATCAGCCCCAGCATTTT. This gives the protein CASSSPHRVNQPQHF.

The chain carries TRBV27 and TRBJ1-2; TRBD1 agrees at 9 bases. CDR3 length equals 15 residues. V was pared by 5 bases and J by 5 bases, with 9 bases of the junction left unmatched. The germline CDR1 and CDR2 sequences are MNHEY and SMNVEV (reference sequence). CDR3 in DNA: TGTGCCAGCAGTGCAATACAGGGGGCTAGATATGGCTACACCTTC. Amino acid sequence: CASSAIQGARYGYTF.

CDR3 loop: CASSQRASQETQYF. CDR3 sequence (DNA): TGTGCCAGCAGCCAGAGGGCCTCCCAAGAGACCCAGTACTTC. The chain employs TRBV3-1 (or the pseudogene TRBV3-2) and TRBJ2-5; D is perhaps TRBD2 (5 bases). The ends were cut back, 3 bases at V and 1 base at J, with 9 bases in the middle. CDR1 LGHDT and CDR2 YNNKEL come from the germline V gene (reference sequence). This CDR3 region has 14 residues.

This clone was counted a single time. This chain links TRBV30 with TRBJ2-7; 9 bases fit TRBD2. The CDR3 is 14 amino acids. Trimming cost V 4 bases and J 4 bases; bases outside gene matches: 8. Germline-derived CDR1 and CDR2 are GTSNPN and SVGIG (reference sequence). The chain's CDR3 is CAWNSRTSVYEQYF. CDR3 DNA sequence: TGTGCCTGGAACTCTCGGACTAGCGTTTACGAGCAGTACTTC.

The chain couples TRBV2 to TRBJ1-2; TRBD1 agrees at 10 bases. The V segment lost 5 bases and the J segment 6 bases; nucleotides outside the gene matches: 6. The germline CDR1 and CDR2 sequences are SNHLY and FYNNEI. The CDR3 runs 14 residues. The DNA for the CDR3 is TGTGCCAGCAGTTTCCGACAGGGGGCTGATGGCTACACCTTC. This codes for CASSFRQGADGYTF.

This chain joins TRBV28 and TRBJ2-7; the match to TRBD1 covers 11 bases. The CDR3 covers 15 residues. Looked up from germline, CDR1 is MDHEN and CDR2 is SYDVKM. V shed 6 bases and J 3 bases; nucleotides not matched to a gene: 7. In DNA form, the CDR3 reads TGTGCCAGCAGCCGTCCCGGGACAGGGGGCTACGAGCAGTACTTC. Translating it yields CASSRPGTGGYEQYF.

This clone has a handful of counts. The chain links TRBV10-3 to TRBJ1-2; maybe TRBD1 (6 bases). Germline CDR1 ENHRY, CDR2 SYGVKD. V was cut by 4 bases and J by 0 bases, with 9 bases left in between. The CDR3 has 14 residues. The CDR3 region has the DNA TGTGCCATCAGTGGGGACACTACTAACTATGGCTACACCTTC. Translated: CAISGDTTNYGYTF.

This clone showed up just once. DNA of the CDR3: TGTGCCAGCAGCTTAAGACAGGGAGGTCCTGAAGCTTTCTTT. It encodes CASSLRQGGPEAFF. The chain employs TRBV7-3 and TRBJ1-1; 7 bases line up with TRBD1. The V gene's germline CDR1 is SGHTA and CDR2 FQGTGA. The CDR3 is 14 amino acids. The J segment lost 6 bases and the V segment lost 1 base, leaving 5 bases of the junction unmatched.

The chain links TRBV5-1 to TRBJ1-4; D is uncertain. The CDR3 has 13 amino acids. Trimming stripped 0 bases from V and 6 bases from J, with 6 bases between. Germline CDR1 and CDR2: SGHRS and YFSETQ. The CDR3 loop is CASSLDTDEKLFF. DNA of the CDR3: TGCGCCAGCAGCTTGGATACGGATGAAAAACTGTTTTTT. Full variable domain (rest looked up from reference TRBV5-1 and TRBJ1-4): KAGVTQTPRYLIKTRGQQVTLSCSPISGHRSVSWYQQTPGQGLQFLFEYFSETQRNKGNFPGRFSGRQFSNSRSEMNVSTLELGDSALYLCASSLDTDEKLFFGSGTQLSVL.

The gene calls are TRBV2 and TRBJ1-2; D unclear. The CDR3 totals 15 residues. Germline lookup yields CDR1 SNHLY and CDR2 FYNNEI. The germline V and J ends were trimmed by 3 bases and 0 bases, with 11 bases remaining between them. CDR3 DNA: TGTGCCAGCAGTGACAGGCCCAGAGCTAACTATGGCTACACCTTC. This sequence encodes CASSDRPRANYGYTF.

In this sample, this clone turned up a few times. This chain links TRBV28 with TRBJ1-2, with 11 bases matching TRBD1. Germline V gene lookup returns CDR1 MDHEN and CDR2 SYDVKM. The trim removed 8 bases at V and 4 bases at J, leaving 6 bases unmatched. The CDR3 runs to 14 residues. CDR3 in amino acids: CASAPGTGGYGYTF. Written as DNA, the CDR3 is TGTGCCAGCGCCCCCGGGACAGGGGGCTATGGCTACACCTTC.

The gene calls are TRBV5-1 and TRBJ1-3; the match to TRBD1 covers 7 bases. CDR1 and CDR2 (germline): SGHRS, YFSETQ. Germline trimming cut 4 bases from V and 0 bases from J; bases unmatched to any gene: 16. The CDR3 runs to 19 residues. The CDR3 reads CASSGYGTALGSSGNTIYF. CDR3 coding DNA: TGCGCCAGCAGCGGTTACGGGACAGCACTAGGGAGCTCTGGAAACACCATATATTTT.

J is TRBJ2-3 and V is TRBV24-1; D perhaps matches TRBD2 (5 bases). V was cut by 3 bases and J by 0 bases, with 15 bases left in between. Per germline, CDR1 KGHDR and CDR2 SFDVKD. CDR3 length equals 17 residues. Here the CDR3 DNA reads TGTGCCACCAGTGATACAACCGTCGGGGTAAGCACAGATACGCAGTATTTT. Its protein product is CATSDTTVGVSTDTQYF.

V and J are TRBV5-5 and TRBJ1-1; a possible D gene is TRBD1 (6 bases). The V gene's germline CDR1 is SGHKS and CDR2 YYEKEE (reference sequence). V gave up 4 bases and J gave up 1 base, with 11 bases separating them. The CDR3 has 14 residues. CDR3 bases: TGTGCCAGCAGCGACAGGACGGGGAACACTGAAGCTTTCTTT. Its protein product is CASSDRTGNTEAFF.

The chain is built from TRBV3-1 (or the pseudogene TRBV3-2) and TRBJ2-2; TRBD1 aligns across 10 bases. Germline V lookup: CDR1 LGHDT, CDR2 YNNKEL (reference sequence). V lost 4 bases to trimming and J lost 3 bases; unmatched junction nucleotides: 8. This CDR3 is built from 17 residues. CDR3 in amino acids: CASSPNPGQGYTGELFF. The CDR3 DNA follows: TGTGCCAGCAGCCCTAATCCGGGACAGGGGTACACCGGGGAGCTGTTTTTT.

The rearrangement joins TRBV3-1 (or the pseudogene TRBV3-2) to TRBJ1-1; 8 bases line up with TRBD1. The germline gives CDR1 LGHDT, CDR2 YNNKEL (reference sequence). The CDR3 contains 14 residues. V shed 3 bases, J shed 4 bases, and the junction held 4 bases outside the gene matches. The CDR3 spells CASSHTGGGTEAFF. For the CDR3, the DNA is TGTGCCAGCAGCCACACAGGGGGAGGCACTGAAGCTTTCTTT.

The J gene is TRBJ1-2, the V gene TRBV12-3 or TRBV12-4, with 8 bases aligning to TRBD1. After removal of 6 bases from V and 6 bases from J, the junction contained 6 bases not matched to a gene. The CDR3 extends over 13 amino acids. CDR3 nucleotide sequence: TGTGCCAGCAGGTACGACAGGGGAGATGGCTACACCTTC. Translation gives CASRYDRGDGYTF.

V gene TRBV9 combines with J gene TRBJ1-4; no clear D. The CDR3 spans 15 residues. Per the germline V gene, CDR1 is SGDLS and CDR2 is YYNGEE. Between the trimmed V and J ends, which lost 0 bases and 2 bases, there was a span of 8 bases. This chain's CDR3 is CASSVGVATNEKLFF. CDR3 bases: TGTGCCAGCAGCGTAGGGGTAGCGACTAATGAAAAACTGTTTTTT.

This rearrangement joins TRBV6-1 to TRBJ2-2, with D maybe TRBD1 (6 bases). The CDR3 loop spans 12 amino acids. The germline V gene encodes CDR1 MNHNS and CDR2 SASEGT. The V end lost 5 bases, the J end lost 6 bases, and 7 bases lay between the germline ends. The CDR3 DNA reads as TGTGCCAGCAGTACAGGGCCCGGGGAGCTGTTTTTT. This encodes CASSTGPGELFF.

The V call is TRBV29-1, the J call TRBJ2-1, with D possibly being TRBD2 (6 bases). The CDR3 loop spans 15 amino acids. CDR1 is SQVTM, CDR2 ANQGSEA, per germline. V lost 5 bases to trimming and J lost 0 bases, with 14 bases between them. CDR3 amino acids: CSVTEAGSSYNEQFF. Written as DNA, the CDR3 is TGCAGCGTTACCGAAGCGGGTAGCTCCTACAATGAGCAGTTCTTC.

This sequence joins TRBV6-1 and TRBJ1-2; TRBD1 might be the D (5 bases). Germline V lookup: CDR1 MNHNS, CDR2 SASEGT. The CDR3 runs to 15 residues. The ends were cut back, 1 base at V and 4 bases at J, with 13 bases in the middle. The CDR3 nucleotides are TGTGCCAGCAGTGAAGATAGCGGACAATTCTATGGCTACACCTTC. Translated, it gives CASSEDSGQFYGYTF.

This chain joins TRBV6-5 and TRBJ1-6; D is unclear. Trimming removed 6 bases from V and 10 bases from J, with 19 bases in between. CDR1 MNHEY and CDR2 SVGAGI come from the germline V gene. The CDR3 is 15 residues long. CDR3 in amino acids: CASRHLGLSDSPLHF. Here the CDR3 DNA reads TGTGCCAGCAGGCACCTCGGACTTTCTGACTCACCCCTCCACTTT.

The chain carries TRBV19 and TRBJ1-2; TRBD1 agrees at 7 bases. CDR1 is LNHDA, CDR2 SQIVND, per germline (reference sequence). This CDR3 region has 13 residues. Trimming took 7 bases from V and 8 from J; bases not matched to a gene: 10. The CDR3 nucleotides read TGTGCCAGTACCTCCCCAGGGGGGATAGGCTACACCTTC. It encodes CASTSPGGIGYTF.

The V gene is TRBV29-1, the J gene TRBJ2-1; TRBD1 matches 9 bases. Germline CDR1 and CDR2: SQVTM and ANQGSEA. The J segment lost 0 bases and the V segment lost 0 bases, leaving 12 bases of the junction unmatched. CDR3 length: 19 amino acids. This chain's CDR3 is CSVEDLGQGEGSSYNEQFF. The CDR3 DNA follows: TGCAGCGTTGAAGATCTGGGACAGGGCGAAGGGAGCTCCTACAATGAGCAGTTCTTC.

The chain couples TRBV6-5 to TRBJ2-1, with no clear D. The CDR3 consists of 16 residues. The germline V gene has CDR1 MNHEY and CDR2 SVGAGI. With 2 bases removed from V and 2 bases from J, the gap between germline ends came to 13 bases. The CDR3 region has the DNA TGTGCCAGCAGTTACCTGCCCAGTCAACCCTACAATGAGCAGTTCTTC. Its translation is CASSYLPSQPYNEQFF.

The gene calls are TRBV7-9 and TRBJ2-4; D ambiguous. The CDR3 runs 14 residues. CDR1 is SEHNR, CDR2 FQNEAQ, per germline (reference sequence). V was shortened by 7 bases and J by 7 bases, with 17 bases between the two germline ends. In DNA form, the CDR3 reads TGTGCCAGCACCAAAGCTCGTGGTAGTAACATTCAGTACTTC. Translation: CASTKARGSNIQYF.